These T cell receptor beta chains were read from a single sample in a study of T cells in Graves' hyperthyroidism and ophthalmopathy. TCRdb re-derived calls from the multiplex PCR reads in MiXCR, one entry per CDR3 protein. The sample carries around 300,000 distinct CDR3 sequences, around 15% recorded once. The specimen was blood. The source is a woman in her thirties or forties with Graves' hyperthyroidism. Each CDR3 is given with its conserved first and last residue. Fields, in order: V gene, clone size, J gene, D gene, CDR3 protein, CDR3 DNA. A D gene is named only where the DNA matches it firmly. Only some rows state a clone size, as once, few, many or a class for expanded clones.

v_call: TRBV2; clone_size: many; j_call: TRBJ2-1; d_call: TRBD2; cdr3_aa: CASSVLAVYNEQFF; cdr3_nt: TGTGCCAGCAGTGTGCTAGCGGTTTACAATGAGCAGTTCTTC
v_call: TRBV24-1; clone_size: many; j_call: TRBJ2-3; d_call: NA; cdr3_aa: CATSDSRSTDTQYF; cdr3_nt: TGTGCCACCAGTGACTCACGTAGCACAGATACGCAGTATTTT
v_call: TRBV11-3; clone_size: NA; j_call: TRBJ1-2; d_call: NA; cdr3_aa: CASSSSQGINGYTF; cdr3_nt: TGTGCCAGCAGCTCCTCGCAGGGGATCAATGGCTACACCTTC
v_call: TRBV3-1; clone_size: many; j_call: TRBJ2-7; d_call: NA; cdr3_aa: CASSDPGVEQYF; cdr3_nt: TGTGCCAGCAGCGACCCAGGGGTCGAGCAGTACTTC
v_call: TRBV7-9; clone_size: many; j_call: TRBJ2-7; d_call: TRBD1; cdr3_aa: CASSKTGAEEQYF; cdr3_nt: TGTGCCAGCAGCAAAACAGGGGCGGAAGAGCAGTACTTC
v_call: TRBV29-1; clone_size: many; j_call: TRBJ2-5; d_call: TRBD2; cdr3_aa: CSVEDRIAGEWAQETQYF; cdr3_nt: TGCAGCGTTGAAGATCGAATAGCGGGAGAGTGGGCGCAAGAGACCCAGTACTTC
v_call: TRBV12-3/TRBV12-4; clone_size: many; j_call: TRBJ1-5; d_call: TRBD1; cdr3_aa: CASSQGAGQPQHF; cdr3_nt: TGTGCCAGCAGTCAGGGGGCCGGTCAGCCCCAGCATTTT
v_call: TRBV18; clone_size: NA; j_call: TRBJ2-7; d_call: TRBD2; cdr3_aa: CASSSTSGRGAYEQYF; cdr3_nt: TGTGCCAGCTCATCAACTAGCGGGAGGGGGGCCTACGAGCAGTACTTC
v_call: TRBV11-2; clone_size: many; j_call: TRBJ2-4; d_call: TRBD2; cdr3_aa: CASSLASSGYHLQYF; cdr3_nt: TGTGCCAGCAGCTTAGCGTCTAGCGGGTATCATCTTCAGTACTTC
v_call: TRBV5-1; clone_size: NA; j_call: TRBJ2-1; d_call: NA; cdr3_aa: CASSLLGERYNEQFF; cdr3_nt: TGCGCCAGCAGCTTGTTGGGGGAGCGGTACAATGAGCAGTTCTTC
v_call: TRBV12-3/TRBV12-4; clone_size: many; j_call: TRBJ2-3; d_call: NA; cdr3_aa: CASSSGDTQYF; cdr3_nt: TGTGCCAGCAGCTCGGGGGATACGCAGTATTTT
v_call: TRBV28; clone_size: many; j_call: TRBJ2-1; d_call: NA; cdr3_aa: CASSLGQGNYNEQFF; cdr3_nt: TGTGCCAGCAGTTTGGGGCAGGGGAACTACAATGAGCAGTTCTTC
v_call: TRBV6-1; clone_size: NA; j_call: TRBJ2-4; d_call: NA; cdr3_aa: CASSARGDIQYF; cdr3_nt: TGTGCCAGCAGCGCCCGGGGAGACATTCAGTACTTC
v_call: TRBV30; clone_size: few; j_call: TRBJ2-5; d_call: TRBD2; cdr3_aa: CAWTLGLAGRETQYF; cdr3_nt: TGTGCCTGGACCCTTGGACTAGCGGGACGGGAGACCCAGTACTTC